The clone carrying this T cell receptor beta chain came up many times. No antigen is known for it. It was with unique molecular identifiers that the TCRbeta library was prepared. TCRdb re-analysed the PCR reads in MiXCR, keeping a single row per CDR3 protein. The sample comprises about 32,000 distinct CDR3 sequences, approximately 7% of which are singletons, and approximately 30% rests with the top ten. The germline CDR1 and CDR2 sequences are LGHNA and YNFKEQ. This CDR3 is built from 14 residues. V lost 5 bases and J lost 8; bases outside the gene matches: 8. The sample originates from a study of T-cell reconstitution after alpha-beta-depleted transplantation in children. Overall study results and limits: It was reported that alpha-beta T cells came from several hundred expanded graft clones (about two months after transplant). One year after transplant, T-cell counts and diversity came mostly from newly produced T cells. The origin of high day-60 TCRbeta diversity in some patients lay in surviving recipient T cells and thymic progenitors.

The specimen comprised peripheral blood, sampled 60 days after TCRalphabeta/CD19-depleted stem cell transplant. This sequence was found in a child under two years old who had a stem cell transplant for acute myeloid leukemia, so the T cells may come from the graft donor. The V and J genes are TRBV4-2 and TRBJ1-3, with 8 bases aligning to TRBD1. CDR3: CASSNPTGDDTIYF. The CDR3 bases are TGTGCCAGCAGCAACCCGACAGGGGACGACACCATATATTTT.